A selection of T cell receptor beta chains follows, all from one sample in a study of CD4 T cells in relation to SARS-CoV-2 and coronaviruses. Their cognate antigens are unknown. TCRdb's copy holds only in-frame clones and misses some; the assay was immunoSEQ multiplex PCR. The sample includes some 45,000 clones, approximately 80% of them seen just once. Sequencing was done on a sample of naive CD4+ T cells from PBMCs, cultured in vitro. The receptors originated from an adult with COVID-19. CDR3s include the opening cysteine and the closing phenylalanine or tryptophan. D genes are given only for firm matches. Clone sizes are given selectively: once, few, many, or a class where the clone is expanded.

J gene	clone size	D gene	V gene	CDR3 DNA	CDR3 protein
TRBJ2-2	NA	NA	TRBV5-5	TGTGCCAGCAGCTGGGACTCCACCGGGGAGCTGTTTTTT	CASSWDSTGELFF
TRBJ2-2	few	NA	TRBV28	TGTGCCAGCACCTACACCGGGGAGCTGTTTTTT	CASTYTGELFF
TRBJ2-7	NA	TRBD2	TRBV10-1	TGCGCCAGCAGTGGCCCTAGCGGCCCAGGGAACGAGCAGTACTTC	CASSGPSGPGNEQYF
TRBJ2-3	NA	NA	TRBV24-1	TGTGCCACCAGTCTAGGTTGGTCCGGGGAAGATACGCAGTATTTT	CATSLGWSGEDTQYF
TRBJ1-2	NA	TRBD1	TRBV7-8	TGTGCCAGCAGCTTAGCGTCAGGACAGGGGGCGCGACATGGCTACACCTTC	CASSLASGQGARHGYTF
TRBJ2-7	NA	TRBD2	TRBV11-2	TGTGCCAGCAGCTTACCGCGGGGGACCAGACCCTACGAGCAGTACTTC	CASSLPRGTRPYEQYF
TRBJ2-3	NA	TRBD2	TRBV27	TGTGCCAGCAGTTTATCATCGACTAGCGGGAGACGAAATACGCAGTATTTT	CASSLSSTSGRRNTQYF
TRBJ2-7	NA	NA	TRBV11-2	TGTGCCAGCAGCCCTTATTCCTACGAGCAGTACTTC	CASSPYSYEQYF
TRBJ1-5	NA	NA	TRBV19	TGTGCCAGTAGTATTCCCGCAGGACAGAGGGGGAATCAGCCCCAGCATTTT	CASSIPAGQRGNQPQHF
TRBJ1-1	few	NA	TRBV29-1	TGCAGCGTACTCTCCGCCACTGAAGCTTTCTTT	CSVLSATEAFF
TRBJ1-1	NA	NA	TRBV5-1	TGCGCCAGCAGCTTGGCTATACAGGGAGGTATGAACACTGAAGCTTTCTTT	CASSLAIQGGMNTEAFF
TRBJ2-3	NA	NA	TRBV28	TGTGCCAGCATCCTTAGGGGTAGCGGTGTTAGCACAGATACGCAGTATTTT	CASILRGSGVSTDTQYF
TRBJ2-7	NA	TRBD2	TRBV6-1	TGTGCCAGCAGTGAAGAACACGGGACTAGCGGGATTAACTTCTCCTACGAGCAGTACTTC	CASSEEHGTSGINFSYEQYF
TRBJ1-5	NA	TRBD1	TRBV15	TGTGCCACCCCCCGGGACAGGACCGATCAGCCCCAGCATTTT	CATPRDRTDQPQHF
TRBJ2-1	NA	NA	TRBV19	TGTGCCAGTAGTATTGGGTTTCCCAATGAGCAGTTCTTC	CASSIGFPNEQFF
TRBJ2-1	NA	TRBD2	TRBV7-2	TGTGCCAGCAGCTTAGTCTCCGGGACTAGTAAGGGAAATGAGCAGTTCTTC	CASSLVSGTSKGNEQFF
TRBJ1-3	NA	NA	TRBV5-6	TGTGCCAGCAGCCCCCGGGGGGGAAACACCATATATTTT	CASSPRGGNTIYF
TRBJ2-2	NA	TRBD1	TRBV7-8	TGTGCCAGCAGCTTCGGACAGGTGTGGGTAGGGGAGCTGTTTTTT	CASSFGQVWVGELFF
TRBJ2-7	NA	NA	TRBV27	TGTGCCAGCAGTACCTCTGCTGGACAGAACTATAGGAGCTCCTACGAGCAGTACTTC	CASSTSAGQNYRSSYEQYF
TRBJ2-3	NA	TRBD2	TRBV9	TGTGCCAGCAGCGTCTGCGGGTACTTGGCGGGAGGGCCGAAGTACGATACGCAGTATTTT	CASSVCGYLAGGPKYDTQYF
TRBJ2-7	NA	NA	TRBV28	TGTGCCAGCAACAGCGAACCAACCTACGAGCAGTACTTC	CASNSEPTYEQYF
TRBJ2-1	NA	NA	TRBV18	TGTGCCAGCTCACCAATGACAGGCGCCCGGGGAGAGCAGTTCTTC	CASSPMTGARGEQFF
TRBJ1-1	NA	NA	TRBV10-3	TGTGCCATCACCGAATCAGGGTTCGACACTGAAGCTTTCTTT	CAITESGFDTEAFF
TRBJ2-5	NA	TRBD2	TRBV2	TGTGCCAGCAGTGCCTTCGGGACTAGCGCAGGAGAGACCCAGTACTTC	CASSAFGTSAGETQYF
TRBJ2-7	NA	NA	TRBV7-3	TGTGCCAGCAGCCCCCAGTCCAGTGGCGAGCAGTACTTC	CASSPQSSGEQYF
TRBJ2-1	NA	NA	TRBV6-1	TGTGCCAGCAGTGAAGCGTTTGGCGGATCCTACAATGAGCAGTTCTTC	CASSEAFGGSYNEQFF
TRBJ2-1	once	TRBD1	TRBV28	TGTGCCGTACAGGGGTACAATGAGCAGTTCTTC	CAVQGYNEQFF
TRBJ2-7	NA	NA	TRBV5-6	TGTGCCAGCAGCTCCGTGGACGAGCAGTACTTC	CASSSVDEQYF
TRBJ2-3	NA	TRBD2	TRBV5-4	TGTGCCAGCAGGCATCTAGCGGGAGTTCCAGATACGCAGTATTTT	CASRHLAGVPDTQYF
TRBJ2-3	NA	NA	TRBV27	TGTGCCAGCAGTACAAACACAGATACGCAGTATTTT	CASSTNTDTQYF
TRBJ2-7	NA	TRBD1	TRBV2	TGTGCCAGCAGTATTGGGACAGGGAACTCCTACGAGCAGTACTTC	CASSIGTGNSYEQYF
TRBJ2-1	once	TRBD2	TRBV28	TGTGCCAGCAGCAAGAATCGACTAGCGGGTAATAATGAGCAGTTCTTC	CASSKNRLAGNNEQFF
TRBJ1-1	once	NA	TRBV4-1	TGCGCCAGCAGCCAAGCCCCGGGGAACACTGAAGCTTTCTTT	CASSQAPGNTEAFF
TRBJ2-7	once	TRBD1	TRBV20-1	TGCAGTGCGGAACAGGGGTACGAGCAGTACTTC	CSAEQGYEQYF
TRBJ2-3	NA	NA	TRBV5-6	TGTGCCAGCAGCTTGGCCGGGGGATCTAGCACAGATACGCAGTATTTT	CASSLAGGSSTDTQYF